The 28 T cell receptor beta chains given below trace back to one sample, sequenced in a study of cytomegalovirus exposure and HLA in healthy donors. It was with 60 Vbeta and 13 Jbeta primers that the PCR ran. Assay used: immunoSEQ multiplex PCR; TCRdb lists only in-frame clones, some missing. The sample lists around 140,000 clones; roughly 73% were seen once. Specimen: PBMCs. Receptors originate from a male donor in good health and CMV-seronegative.

The chain couples TRBV9 to TRBJ2-5, with 7 positions matching TRBD2. This CDR3 has 14 residues. The germline CDR1 and CDR2 sequences are SGDLS and YYNGEE. Trimming removed 2 bases from V and 5 bases from J; junction bases left unmatched: 6. In DNA form, the CDR3 reads TGTGCCAGCAGCGTTGGGGGGGGTCGGGAGACCCAGTACTTC. Translation: CASSVGGGRETQYF.

The J gene is TRBJ2-7, the V gene TRBV4-3; 8 nucleotides agree with TRBD2. Germline V gives CDR1 LGHNA, CDR2 YSLEER. J lost 7 bases, V lost 5 bases, and 10 bases had no gene match. This CDR3 spans 14 amino acids. CDR3 loop: CASSISGDPGEQYF. CDR3 DNA sequence: TGCGCCAGCAGCATTAGCGGGGACCCGGGGGAGCAGTACTTC.

In its sample, this clone was seen a few times. The chain employs TRBV9 and TRBJ2-3, with 9 bases matching TRBD2. The junction had 10 bases not matched to a gene; V was cut back by 2 bases and J by 3 bases. CDR1 is SGDLS, CDR2 YYNGEE, per germline. This CDR3 comprises 17 residues. This CDR3 reads CASSVGGGGAFTDTQYF. CDR3 DNA sequence: TGTGCCAGCAGCGTCGGTGGCGGGGGGGCCTTTACAGATACGCAGTATTTT.

The genes are TRBV13 and TRBJ1-3; D gene unclear. The CDR3 covers 13 residues. V was shortened by 1 base and J by 4 bases, with 5 bases between the two germline ends. The germline V gene has CDR1 PRHDT and CDR2 FYEKMQ (reference sequence). The CDR3 is CASSLDRGNTIYF. CDR3 sequence (DNA): TGTGCCAGCAGCTTAGACAGAGGAAACACCATATATTTT.

The table lists this clone with a count of one. The chain is built from TRBV5-6 and TRBJ2-1; tentatively, D is TRBD1 (6 bases). V lost 0 bases, J lost 2 bases, and 12 bases lay in between. CDR3 length: 16 amino acids. The germline V gene encodes CDR1 SGHDT and CDR2 YYEEEE. The CDR3 sequence is CASSLGRGAAYNEQFF. CDR3 in DNA: TGTGCCAGCAGCTTGGGCAGGGGAGCGGCCTACAATGAGCAGTTCTTC.

The chain carries TRBV10-3 and TRBJ2-7; no reliable D call. Trimming stripped 1 base from V and 3 bases from J, with 7 bases between. The CDR3 is 13 residues long. The germline gives CDR1 ENHRY, CDR2 SYGVKD. The CDR3 DNA is TGTGCCATCAGTGAGTTGGGCCTCTACGAGCAGTACTTC. The encoded protein is CAISELGLYEQYF.

This chain links TRBV11-2 with TRBJ2-1; D is possibly TRBD1 (7 bases). This CDR3 region has 16 residues. V was shortened by 5 bases and J by 5 bases, with 19 bases between the two germline ends. CDR1 SGHAT and CDR2 FQNNGV come from the germline V gene. In DNA form, the CDR3 reads TGTGCCAGCAGCACTAGGGTTCAGGGGGGTGACAATGAGCAGTTCTTC. It translates to CASSTRVQGGDNEQFF. The variable domain in full, with the rest retrieved from reference TRBV11-2 and TRBJ2-1, is EAGVAQSPRYKIIEKRQSVAFWCNPISGHATLYWYQQILGQGPKLLIQFQNNGVVDDSQLPKDRFSAERLKGVDSTLKIQPAKLEDSAVYLCASSTRVQGGDNEQFFGPGTRLTVL.

The rearrangement uses TRBV19 and TRBJ1-6; D remains ambiguous. CDR1 is LNHDA, CDR2 SQIVND, per germline (reference sequence). V was pared by 1 base and J by 9 bases, with 7 bases between. This CDR3 has 13 residues. The chain's CDR3 is CASSIGRVSPLHF. The CDR3 nucleotides are TGTGCCAGTAGTATAGGGCGGGTTTCACCCCTCCACTTT. Based on the CDR3 plus reference TRBV19 and TRBJ1-6, the full variable domain is DGGITQSPKYLFRKEGQNVTLSCEQNLNHDAMYWYRQDPGQGLRLIYYSQIVNDFQKGDIAEGYSVSREKKESFPLTVTSAQKNPTAFYLCASSIGRVSPLHFGNGTRLTVT.

The chain uses TRBV18 and TRBJ2-5; D is ambiguous. The CDR3 covers 15 residues. Germline lookup yields CDR1 KGHSH and CDR2 LQKENI. V was cut by 2 bases and J by 4 bases, with 14 bases left in between. CDR3 nucleotides: TGTGCCAGCTCACCAGAGAGTCTAGGTTCAGAGACCCAGTACTTC. Translated: CASSPESLGSETQYF.

CDR3 nucleotide sequence: TGTGCCAGCAGCTTGCCTCGCACCGGGGAGCTGTTTTTT. Its protein product is CASSLPRTGELFF. V gene TRBV5-4 combines with J gene TRBJ2-2; no reliable D call. The CDR3 loop spans 13 amino acids. The germline V gene encodes CDR1 SGHNT and CDR2 YYREEE (reference sequence). The V end lost 1 base, the J end lost 4 bases, and 5 bases lay between the germline ends.

The chain links TRBV4-1 to TRBJ2-7, with D possibly matching TRBD1 (5 bases). The CDR3 spans 15 residues. V was cut by 1 base and J by 3 bases, with 13 bases left in between. Per the germline V gene, CDR1 is MGHRA and CDR2 is YSYEKL. The CDR3 coding sequence is TGCGCCAGCAGCCAAGGAGCCAGGGCCGGCTACGAGCAGTACTTC. It translates to CASSQGARAGYEQYF.

The CDR3 nucleotides read TGTGCCAGCAGTACAATGACAGGGAATGCCTACGAGCAGTACTTC. It translates to CASSTMTGNAYEQYF. The V and J genes are TRBV9 and TRBJ2-7; TRBD1 agrees at 7 bases. CDR3 length equals 15 residues. Germline values: CDR1 SGDLS, CDR2 YYNGEE. V shed 5 bases, J shed 2 bases, and the junction held 10 bases outside the gene matches.

This sequence joins TRBV7-2 and TRBJ2-7; TRBD1 is a possible D gene (6 bases). Germline V CDR1 and CDR2: SGHTA, FQGNSA. This CDR3 has 15 residues. V lost 3 bases to trimming and J lost 7 bases, with 19 bases between them. The DNA for the CDR3 is TGTGCCAGCAGCTTCGGGCCCAGGGGTTTACGGGAGCAGTACTTC. As protein: CASSFGPRGLREQYF.

This chain uses TRBV18 with TRBJ1-1, with D tentatively TRBD1 (6 bases). Trimming left V 6 bases short and J 7 bases short, with 12 bases between. Germline V CDR1 and CDR2: KGHSH, LQKENI. The CDR3 covers 12 residues. CDR3 region: CASSLGAVEAFF. The DNA for the CDR3 is TGTGCCAGCTCGTTGGGGGCGGTTGAAGCTTTCTTT. Based on the CDR3 plus reference TRBV18 and TRBJ1-1, the full variable domain is NAGVMQNPRHLVRRRGQEARLRCSPMKGHSHVYWYRQLPEEGLKFMVYLQKENIIDESGMPKERFSAEFPKEGPSILRIQQVVRGDSAAYFCASSLGAVEAFFGQGTRLTVV.

This chain uses TRBV7-2 with TRBJ1-2; D remains ambiguous. This CDR3 is built from 14 residues. Trimming shortened V by 5 bases and J by 2 bases, and 12 bases separated the two germline ends. CDR1 SGHTA and CDR2 FQGNSA come from the germline V gene. CDR3 sequence reads: CASSANERNYGYTF. CDR3 nucleotide sequence: TGTGCCAGCAGCGCCAACGAACGGAACTATGGCTACACCTTC. The variable domain in full, with the rest retrieved from reference TRBV7-2 and TRBJ1-2, is GAGVSQSPSNKVTEKGKDVELRCDPISGHTALYWYRQSLGQGLEFLIYFQGNSAPDKSGLPSDRFSAERTGGSVSTLTIQRTQQEDSAVYLCASSANERNYGYTFGSGTRLTVV.

This chain uses TRBV5-4 with TRBJ2-3; 8 nucleotides align to TRBD2. The CDR3 loop spans 14 amino acids. After removal of 9 bases from V and 5 bases from J, the junction contained 11 bases not matched to a gene. Looked up from germline, CDR1 is SGHNT and CDR2 is YYREEE (reference sequence). The chain's CDR3 is CAIASGGREDTQYF. The DNA for the CDR3 is TGTGCCATAGCCAGCGGGGGCCGGGAAGATACGCAGTATTTT. The full variable domain, in which reference TRBV5-4 and TRBJ2-3 provide the parts outside the CDR3, is ETGVTQSPTHLIKTRGQQVTLRCSSQSGHNTVSWYQQALGQGPQFIFQYYREEENGRGNFPPRFSGLQFPNYSSELNVNALELDDSALYLCAIASGGREDTQYFGPGTRLTVL.

This clone was recorded a few times. The CDR3 coding sequence is TGTGCCAGCAGCCAAGAGTTGGTAGCCGGGGAGCTGTTTTTT. It translates to CASSQELVAGELFF. The chain couples TRBV14 to TRBJ2-2; no reliable D call. V lost 0 bases and J lost 6, with 8 bases in between. The germline CDR1 and CDR2 sequences are SGHDN and FVKESK. CDR3 size: 14 residues.

This clone was detected a few times. The V and J genes are TRBV4-2 and TRBJ2-2; maybe TRBD1 (6 bases). Germline V CDR1 and CDR2: LGHNA, YNFKEQ. The CDR3 has 18 amino acids. V lost 4 bases, J lost 3 bases, and 21 bases lay in between. The CDR3 DNA reads TGTGCCAGCAGCCGCCGGACAGCAAAACTACGAGACACCGGGGAGCTGTTTTTT. Translation gives CASSRRTAKLRDTGELFF.

This chain connects TRBV7-2 to TRBJ1-1; D call uncertain. The CDR3 covers 11 residues. From germline, CDR1 is SGHTA and CDR2 FQGNSA. Between the trimmed V and J ends, which lost 3 bases and 11 bases, there was a span of 10 bases. The CDR3 bases are TGTGCCAGCAGCTTTGCCCGGGAGGCTTTCTTT. Its translation is CASSFAREAFF.

V is TRBV5-1 and J is TRBJ1-3; D is perhaps TRBD1 (6 bases). This CDR3 is built from 15 residues. Trimming pared 2 bases from V and 0 bases from J, leaving 9 bases between. CDR1 SGHRS and CDR2 YFSETQ come from the germline V gene. The CDR3 protein is CASSFGDTSGNTIYF. CDR3 DNA sequence: TGCGCCAGCAGCTTCGGGGACACCTCTGGAAACACCATATATTTT. The full variable domain, completed using reference TRBV5-1 and TRBJ1-3, is KAGVTQTPRYLIKTRGQQVTLSCSPISGHRSVSWYQQTPGQGLQFLFEYFSETQRNKGNFPGRFSGRQFSNSRSEMNVSTLELGDSALYLCASSFGDTSGNTIYFGEGSWLTVV.

This chain uses TRBV12-5 with TRBJ2-5; possibly TRBD1 for D (5 bases). Germline-derived CDR1 and CDR2 are LGHNT and FRNRAP. The CDR3 totals 14 residues. Trimming cost V 6 bases and J 1 base, with 12 bases left between them. The CDR3 nucleotides are TGTGCTAGTGGCCCCGACAGCCTCCAAGAGACCCAGTACTTC. This sequence encodes CASGPDSLQETQYF.

The chain combines TRBV11-3 with TRBJ2-1; TRBD1 matches at 10 bases. CDR3 size: 16 residues. V dropped 5 bases and J dropped 3; count of bases not matched to a gene: 7. Germline CDR1 and CDR2: SGHNT and YENEEA. CDR3 coding DNA: TGTGCCAGCAGCCCCGGGACAGGGGTCGACTACAATGAGCAGTTCTTC. Protein sequence: CASSPGTGVDYNEQFF.

The table lists this clone with a count of one. The chain is built from TRBV5-5 and TRBJ1-1; no clear D. Trimming pared 0 bases from V and 0 bases from J, leaving 9 bases between. CDR1 is SGHKS and CDR2 is YYEKEE in the germline V gene (reference sequence). The CDR3 has 15 amino acids. CDR3 sequence (DNA): TGTGCCAGCAGCTTGGGCGGTTTGCTGAACACTGAAGCTTTCTTT. Translating it yields CASSLGGLLNTEAFF. Looking up the rest from reference TRBV5-5 and TRBJ1-1 gives the full variable domain: DAGVTQSPTHLIKTRGQQVTLRCSPISGHKSVSWYQQVLGQGPQFIFQYYEKEERGRGNFPDRFSARQFPNYSSELNVNALLLGDSALYLCASSLGGLLNTEAFFGQGTRLTVV.

The chain uses TRBV30 and TRBJ2-7; TRBD1 matches 8 bases. After removal of 0 bases from V and 9 bases from J, the junction contained 4 bases not matched to a gene. CDR1 GTSNPN and CDR2 SVGIG come from the germline V gene (reference sequence). The length of the CDR3 is 12 residues. The CDR3 DNA sequence: TGTGCCTGGAGTGTACAGGGGGTGGGGCAGTACTTC. As protein: CAWSVQGVGQYF.

Turning to this clone: One end of the junction is discordant with germline, which a read error may explain. The same CDR3 also results from other DNA sequences found in this sample. The gene calls are TRBV30 and TRBJ1-6, with 12 bases aligning to TRBD1. CDR1 is GTSNPN and CDR2 is SVGIG in the germline V gene (reference sequence). The CDR3 has 19 residues. The CDR3 DNA reads as TGTGCCTGGAGTTTTTTTTCCTTCGGGACAGGGGGCTATAATTCCCCCCTCCACTTT. Translated: CAWSFFSFGTGGYNSPLHF. Drawing the rest from reference TRBV30 and TRBJ1-6, the complete variable domain is SQTIHQWPATLVQPVGSPLSLECTVEGTSNPNLYWYRQAAGRGLQLLFYSVGIGQISSEVPQNLSASRPQDRQFILSSKKLLLSDSGFYLCAWSFFSFGTGGYNSPLHFGNGTRLTVT.

The chain joins TRBV21-1 to TRBJ2-5; the table calls TRBD1, which could not be checked here. TRBV21-1 is termed a pseudogene. This CDR3 comprises 15 residues. CDR3 region: CASSNRDRGQETQYF. The DNA for the CDR3 is TGTGCCAGCAGCAATCGGGACAGGGGGCAAGAGACCCAGTACTTC.

V is TRBV6-5 and J is TRBJ2-7, with D possibly matching TRBD2 (5 bases). CDR3 length equals 13 residues. CDR1 and CDR2 (germline): MNHEY, SVGAGI. V was clipped by 6 bases and J by 0 bases, with 9 bases between them. CDR3: CASSRDYSYEQYF. DNA of the CDR3: TGTGCCAGCAGCCGAGACTACTCCTACGAGCAGTACTTC.

This sequence joins TRBV9 and TRBJ1-4; D possibly corresponds to TRBD1 (5 bases). The CDR3 covers 17 residues. V was pared by 4 bases and J by 3 bases, with 19 bases between. Germline lookup yields CDR1 SGDLS and CDR2 YYNGEE. The CDR3 loop is CASSPGGGQRANEKLFF. CDR3 DNA sequence: TGTGCCAGCAGCCCGGGCGGCGGACAAAGGGCTAATGAAAAACTGTTTTTT.